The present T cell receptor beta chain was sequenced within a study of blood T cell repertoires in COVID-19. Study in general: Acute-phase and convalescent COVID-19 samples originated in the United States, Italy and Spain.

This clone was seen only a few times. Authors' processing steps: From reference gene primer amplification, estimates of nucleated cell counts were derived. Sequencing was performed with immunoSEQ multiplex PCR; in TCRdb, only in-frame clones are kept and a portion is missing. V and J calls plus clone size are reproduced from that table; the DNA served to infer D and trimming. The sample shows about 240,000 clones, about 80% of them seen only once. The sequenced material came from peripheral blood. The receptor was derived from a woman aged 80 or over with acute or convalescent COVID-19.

CDR3 coding DNA: TGTGCCAGCAGCGGCGAAGGGACAGCGAACACTGAAGCTTTCTTT. Translating it yields CASSGEGTANTEAFF. J is TRBJ1-1 and V is TRBV9; 7 bases line up with TRBD1. CDR1 and CDR2 (germline): SGDLS, YYNGEE. The CDR3 spans 15 residues. Trimming removed 3 bases from V and 1 base from J; junction bases left unmatched: 6.